Below, 23 T cell receptor beta chains from the same sample are listed, as sequenced in a study of T cell responses to AZD1222 COVID-19 vaccine. TCRdb's table, derived via immunoSEQ multiplex PCR, lists solely in-frame clones and lacks some. This table holds around 160,000 clones, roughly 94% found once. The material was peripheral blood, obtained 28 days after the second AZD1222 dose. The receptors shown here come from an adult who received the AZD1222 COVID-19 vaccine.

The chain is built from TRBV12-3 or TRBV12-4 and TRBJ2-1; D gene uncertain. Trimming removed 5 bases at V and 9 bases at J, with 8 bases between. The CDR3 loop spans 11 amino acids. The CDR3 reads CASSQQSEQFF. CDR3 bases: TGTGCCAGCAGTCAGCAGTCTGAGCAGTTCTTC.

This chain uses TRBV7-9 with TRBJ2-1; 12 positions agree with TRBD2. The junction had 8 bases not matched to a gene; V was cut back by 8 bases and J by 6 bases. Germline V gene sequence: CDR1 SEHNR, CDR2 FQNEAQ (reference sequence). This CDR3 region has 15 residues. CDR3 DNA sequence: TGTGCCAGCTCCCTAGCGGGAGGGCCGCTCAATGAGCAGTTCTTC. As protein: CASSLAGGPLNEQFF. The full variable domain, completed using reference TRBV7-9 and TRBJ2-1, is DTGVSQNPRHKITKRGQNVTFRCDPISEHNRLYWYRQTLGQGPEFLTYFQNEAQLEKSRLLSDRFSAERPKGSFSTLEIQRTEQGDSAMYLCASSLAGGPLNEQFFGPGTRLTVL.

V usage is TRBV4-1 and J usage is TRBJ2-3, with D possibly called TRBD1 or TRBD2 (6 bases each). CDR3 length: 14 amino acids. Trimming left V 1 base short and J 5 bases short, with 10 bases between. Germline lookup yields CDR1 MGHRA and CDR2 YSYEKL. This CDR3 is CASSQGGAVDTQYF. The DNA for the CDR3 is TGCGCCAGCAGCCAAGGGGGGGCCGTAGATACGCAGTATTTT.

This clone was detected a few times. This chain connects TRBV5-8 to TRBJ1-2; TRBD1 is a possible D gene (5 bases). Between the trimmed V and J ends, which lost 7 bases and 4 bases, there was a span of 11 bases. CDR3 length: 12 amino acids. The germline gives CDR1 SGHTS, CDR2 YDEGEE. The CDR3 loop is CASLGGGYGYTF. The CDR3, as DNA: TGTGCCAGCCTGGGGGGAGGCTATGGCTACACCTTC.

This clone came up a few times. V gene TRBV6-4 combines with J gene TRBJ1-1; the D gene is possibly TRBD1 (5 bases). Germline V CDR1 and CDR2: MRHNA, SNTAGT. This CDR3 contains 14 residues. Trimming removed 6 bases at V and 2 bases at J, with 13 bases between. The DNA of the CDR3 is TGTGCCAGCAGCCCCGGGACGGAAAACACTGAAGCTTTCTTT. It encodes CASSPGTENTEAFF.

This chain links TRBV2 with TRBJ1-2, with D tentatively TRBD1 (5 bases). There are 14 residues in the CDR3. Germline V gene lookup returns CDR1 SNHLY and CDR2 FYNNEI. Trimming shortened V by 4 bases and J by 6 bases, and 15 bases separated the two germline ends. The CDR3 loop reads CASSGGGAVDGYTF. Written as DNA, the CDR3 is TGTGCCAGCAGTGGCGGTGGGGCAGTAGATGGCTACACCTTC.

The chain uses TRBV11-2 and TRBJ1-6, with D unclear. V was trimmed by 5 bases and J by 0 bases, leaving 14 bases between them. The germline V gene has CDR1 SGHAT and CDR2 FQNNGV. CDR3 length: 17 residues. CDR3 sequence: CASSTLRSSSYNSPLHF. The CDR3, as DNA: TGTGCCAGCAGCACTCTCCGCTCGAGCTCCTATAATTCACCCCTCCACTTT.

The chain has TRBV3-1 (or the pseudogene TRBV3-2) and TRBJ1-6; 7 bases match TRBD1. The germline gives CDR1 LGHDT, CDR2 YNNKEL (reference sequence). Trimming cost V 4 bases and J 7 bases; bases outside gene matches: 4. The CDR3 runs to 14 residues. The CDR3 DNA reads TGTGCCAGCAGCCGTCAGGGGGAGAATTCACCCCTCCACTTT. Residues: CASSRQGENSPLHF.

The chain links TRBV2 to TRBJ1-2; no definite D call. Germline assignment: CDR1 SNHLY and CDR2 FYNNEI. This CDR3 is built from 16 residues. V gave up 1 base and J gave up 8 bases, with 20 bases separating them. CDR3 sequence (DNA): TGTGCCAGCAGTGAAGACAGAATAGGGCTGGGTCCGGGCTACACCTTC. Translated: CASSEDRIGLGPGYTF.

The V and J genes are TRBV24-1 and TRBJ2-1; TRBD1 matches at 9 bases. The V segment lost 5 bases and the J segment 6 bases; nucleotides outside the gene matches: 10. The CDR3 totals 16 residues. Germline CDR1 reads KGHDR; CDR2 reads SFDVKD. The chain's CDR3 is CATSVGTGTGTNEQFF. The CDR3 region has the DNA TGTGCCACCAGTGTGGGTACTGGGACAGGGACCAATGAGCAGTTCTTC.

In its sample, this clone was seen once. The rearrangement uses TRBV12-3 or TRBV12-4 and TRBJ2-1; 9 bases match TRBD2. Unmatched junction bases numbered 5, after V lost 3 bases and J lost 14 bases. The CDR3 sequence is 12 residues long. This CDR3 reads CASSFPLAGKFF. The CDR3 DNA sequence: TGTGCCAGCAGTTTCCCCCTAGCGGGGAAGTTCTTC.

This clone was recorded only once. The chain uses TRBV6-5 and TRBJ1-1; D unclear. The germline gives CDR1 MNHEY, CDR2 SVGAGI. This CDR3 is built from 12 residues. V was clipped by 11 bases and J by 0 bases, with 10 bases between them. Here the CDR3 reads CAVRQVNTEAFF. In nucleotides, the CDR3 is TGTGCCGTCCGACAAGTGAACACTGAAGCTTTCTTT.

This chain links TRBV7-8 with TRBJ1-4; 9 bases map to TRBD1. CDR1 and CDR2 (germline): SGHVS, FQNEAQ. J lost 0 bases, V lost 5 bases, and 7 bases had no gene match. The CDR3 has 17 residues. The CDR3, as DNA: TGTGCCAGCAGCAAGGGACAGGGACCGGCAACTAATGAAAAACTGTTTTTT. This translates into CASSKGQGPATNEKLFF. The whole variable domain, remainder taken from reference TRBV7-8 and TRBJ1-4, is GAGVSQSPRYKVAKRGQDVALRCDPISGHVSLFWYQQALGQGPEFLTYFQNEAQLDKSGLPSDRFFAERPEGSVSTLKIQRTQQEDSAVYLCASSKGQGPATNEKLFFGSGTQLSVL.

This chain joins TRBV3-1 (or the pseudogene TRBV3-2) and TRBJ1-1, with 9 nucleotides matching TRBD1. The V and J ends lost 6 bases and 6 bases, in that order; junction bases with no gene match: 17. From germline, CDR1 is LGHDT and CDR2 YNNKEL (reference sequence). The CDR3 loop spans 17 amino acids. Here the CDR3 reads CASSLPGTGSRLAEAFF. As DNA, the CDR3 is TGTGCCAGCAGTCTCCCCGGGACAGGGTCCCGGCTAGCTGAAGCTTTCTTT.

This clone appeared a single time. The chain has TRBV11-3 and TRBJ2-2; unclear D gene. The germline CDR1 and CDR2 sequences are SGHNT and YENEEA. Trimming cost V 5 bases and J 4 bases, with 11 bases left between them. The CDR3 covers 14 residues. This CDR3 is CASSVESGTGELFF. The DNA of the CDR3 is TGTGCCAGCAGCGTGGAGTCTGGCACCGGGGAGCTGTTTTTT.

This chain uses TRBV18 with TRBJ1-1; D ambiguous. Germline CDR1 reads KGHSH; CDR2 reads LQKENI. With 6 bases removed from V and 1 base from J, the gap between germline ends came to 18 bases. The CDR3 spans 16 residues. The DNA for the CDR3 is TGTGCCAGCTCCCTCGGGGTTGGCTCTACGAACACTGAAGCTTTCTTT. Amino acid sequence: CASSLGVGSTNTEAFF.

The rearrangement joins TRBV5-8 to TRBJ1-2, with D unresolved. Looked up from germline, CDR1 is SGHTS and CDR2 is YDEGEE. This CDR3 contains 13 residues. Trimming took off 2 bases at V and 3 bases at J, with 8 bases between the two ends. CDR3 sequence reads: CASSFRLDYGYTF. CDR3 coding DNA: TGTGCCAGCAGCTTTAGGCTAGACTATGGCTACACCTTC.

The V gene is TRBV24-1, the J gene TRBJ2-1; D call uncertain. This CDR3 has 12 amino acids. Trimming shortened V by 2 bases and J by 9 bases, and 7 bases separated the two germline ends. The V gene's germline CDR1 is KGHDR and CDR2 SFDVKD. CDR3 nucleotides: TGTGCCACCAGTGATTCTTGGGGTGAGCAGTTCTTC. It codes for CATSDSWGEQFF.

The chain recombines TRBV27 with TRBJ1-1; D gene unclear. The germline gives CDR1 MNHEY, CDR2 SMNVEV (reference sequence). Trimming stripped 11 bases from V and 1 base from J, with 11 bases between. This CDR3 spans 12 amino acids. The CDR3, as DNA: TGTGCCGTAAAACTGGGGAACACTGAAGCTTTCTTT. Amino acid sequence: CAVKLGNTEAFF.

This clone was observed once. The gene calls are TRBV30 and TRBJ1-2, with 7 bases identical to TRBD1. In germline, CDR1 is GTSNPN, CDR2 SVGIG (reference sequence). After removal of 7 bases from V and 7 bases from J, the junction contained 3 bases not matched to a gene. This CDR3 is 10 amino acids long. CDR3 in amino acids: CALTGIGYTF. For the CDR3, the DNA is TGTGCCTTGACAGGGATTGGCTACACCTTC.

This sequence joins TRBV7-9 and TRBJ1-3; D call uncertain. The V gene's germline CDR1 is SEHNR and CDR2 FQNEAQ (reference sequence). The germline V and J ends were trimmed by 1 base and 2 bases, with 12 bases remaining between them. This CDR3 has 16 residues. The CDR3 coding sequence is TGTGCCAGCAGCTTAGAGTGGGCCCCCACTGGAAACACCATATATTTT. Its protein is CASSLEWAPTGNTIYF.

This chain joins TRBV6-5 and TRBJ1-1; D call uncertain. This CDR3 has 15 amino acids. CDR1 and CDR2 (germline): MNHEY, SVGAGI. V was trimmed by 0 bases and J by 7 bases, leaving 15 bases between them. The CDR3 loop is CASSYSKYQAGEAFF. DNA for the CDR3: TGTGCCAGCAGTTACTCGAAATACCAGGCTGGTGAAGCTTTCTTT.

The J gene is TRBJ2-2, the V gene TRBV30; D perhaps matches TRBD1 (7 bases). Germline CDR1 reads GTSNPN; CDR2 reads SVGIG (reference sequence). V shed 3 bases and J shed 4 bases, with 15 bases lying between them. This CDR3 spans 15 amino acids. This CDR3 reads CAWRAYRGGTGELFF. The CDR3 nucleotides read TGTGCCTGGAGAGCGTACAGGGGAGGCACCGGGGAGCTGTTTTTT.